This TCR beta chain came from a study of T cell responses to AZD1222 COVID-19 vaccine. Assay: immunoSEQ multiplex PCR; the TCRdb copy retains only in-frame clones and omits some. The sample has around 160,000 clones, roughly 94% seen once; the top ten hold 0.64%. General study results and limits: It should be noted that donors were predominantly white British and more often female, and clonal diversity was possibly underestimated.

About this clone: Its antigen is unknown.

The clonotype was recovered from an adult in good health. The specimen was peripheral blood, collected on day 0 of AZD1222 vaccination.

CDR3 nucleotides: TGTGCCAGCAGTTTTTTAGCGGGAGTAGAGACCCAGTACTTC. Encoded protein: CASSFLAGVETQYF. This chain connects TRBV27 to TRBJ2-5, with TRBD2 identical over 9 bases. V lost 3 bases to trimming and J lost 4 bases; unmatched junction nucleotides: 3. Germline CDR1 MNHEY, CDR2 SMNVEV (reference sequence). CDR3 length: 14 amino acids.